The present T cell receptor (beta chain) was sequenced within a study of a mutant IDH1 vaccine in newly diagnosed glioma. Study as a whole: Patients got their first vaccination 4-6 weeks after radiotherapy alone, or with temozolomide cycles.

With respect to this clone: Its target is not known.

Only in-frame clones appear in the TCRdb table, and some are missing; sequencing was by immunoSEQ multiplex PCR. Among about 45,000 clones listed, 80% to 95% were seen once. Stated time point: week 35, safety follow-up. Doses of 300 ug of mutant IDH1 20-mer peptide were given with topical imiquimod. The sequence derives from a man aged 45 to 65 with glioma. This material consisted of PBMCs, taken from a glioma patient whose treatment included an IDH1 peptide vaccine.

CDR3 nucleotides: TGTGCCAGCAGTCCGGGGGCCGCAGTGACTGAAGCTTTCTTT. Translated, it gives CASSPGAAVTEAFF. V and J are TRBV28 and TRBJ1-1; D might be TRBD1 (6 bases). Germline lookup yields CDR1 MDHEN and CDR2 SYDVKM. V was trimmed by 5 bases and J by 5 bases, leaving 15 bases between them. This CDR3 is 14 amino acids long.